Presented here are 15 T cell receptor beta chains from one specimen sequenced in a study of post-analysis software for immune sequencing data. Unique molecular identifiers tagged the TCR beta cDNA libraries. A single record per CDR3 protein comes from TCRdb applying MiXCR to the PCR reads. The sample holds about 800,000 distinct CDR3 sequences, about 32% seen once. These receptors lack a known antigen. Study results and caveats: Higher frequency in patients than in controls was seen for five TRBV segments, with TRBV5-6, TRBV5-1 and TRBV20-1 among them.

The sequencing sample was made of blood. The receptors here all came from a girl aged 5 to 17 with multiple sclerosis.

This clonotype was observed a few times. The genes are TRBV6-5 and TRBJ1-2, with no clear D. CDR3 size: 15 residues. V lost 6 bases and J 2 bases, leaving 16 bases between the germline ends. The V gene's germline CDR1 is MNHEY and CDR2 SVGAGI. The CDR3 sequence is CASSSLWAANYGYTF. In DNA form, the CDR3 reads TGTGCCAGCAGCTCGCTCTGGGCAGCCAACTATGGCTACACCTTC.

This clonotype was seen a handful of times. V is TRBV2 and J is TRBJ2-3, with 7 positions matching TRBD2. This CDR3 region has 17 residues. Unmatched junction bases numbered 15, after V lost 6 bases and J lost 3 bases. Germline CDR1 and CDR2: SNHLY and FYNNEI. The CDR3 here is CASRNRLGGRITDTQYF. CDR3 bases: TGTGCCAGCAGGAATCGGTTGGGCGGGAGAATAACAGATACGCAGTATTTT.

Only one count was recorded for this clonotype. The chain recombines TRBV3-1 with TRBJ2-7; no clear D gene. The J call may be in error: the DNA end matches TRBJ2-5 better. Germline CDR1 and CDR2: LGHDT and YNNKEL (reference sequence). There are 15 residues in the CDR3. This chain's CDR3 is CASSQDGVSGETQYF. The CDR3 region has the DNA TGTGCCAGCAGCCAAGATGGAGTGTCCGGGGAGACCCAGTACTTC.

This clonotype was seen a handful of times. The rearrangement uses TRBV12-3 or TRBV12-4 and TRBJ1-5; D is possibly TRBD1 (5 bases). The CDR3 totals 13 residues. CDR3 DNA sequence: TGTGCTGAGGCTACGGGGCCCAATCAGCCCCAGCATTTT. Its protein is CAEATGPNQPQHF.

The chain is built from TRBV9 and TRBJ2-3, with D uncertain. Trimming cost V 1 base and J 1 base, with 7 bases left between them. Per the germline V gene, CDR1 is SGDLS and CDR2 is YYNGEE. The CDR3 has 14 amino acids. This CDR3 is CASSVRWGTDTQYF. The CDR3 DNA reads as TGTGCCAGCAGCGTAAGGTGGGGCACAGATACGCAGTATTTT.

The J gene is TRBJ1-2, the V gene TRBV28, with TRBD1 matching over 9 bases. Germline lookup yields CDR1 MDHEN and CDR2 SYDVKM. J lost 7 bases, V lost 10 bases, and 19 bases had no gene match. CDR3 length: 16 amino acids. The CDR3 coding sequence is TGTGCCATCCTAGAAGGGGGACAGGGCCCCGGGGGTGGCTACACCTTC. Its translation is CAILEGGQGPGGGYTF.

V is TRBV9 and J is TRBJ2-1; D possibly uses TRBD1 or TRBD2 (5 bases each). Trimming stripped 0 bases from V and 7 bases from J, with 11 bases between. Germline CDR1 and CDR2: SGDLS and YYNGEE. The CDR3 totals 14 residues. CDR3 protein: CASSVAGSGNEQFF. Written as DNA, the CDR3 is TGTGCCAGCAGCGTAGCAGGGAGTGGGAATGAGCAGTTCTTC.

The chain uses TRBV7-2 and TRBJ1-6, with unresolved D. The V end was cut by 5 bases, the J end by 14 bases, with 13 bases between. Germline V gene sequence: CDR1 SGHTA, CDR2 FQGNSA. The CDR3 contains 12 residues. CDR3 protein: CASSPRMGTLHF. The CDR3 coding sequence is TGTGCCAGCAGCCCGAGGATGGGGACCCTCCACTTT.

This clonotype was observed a handful of times. This chain connects TRBV7-9 to TRBJ2-3, with a possible D match to TRBD2 (6 bases). This CDR3 has 15 amino acids. Germline V CDR1 and CDR2: SEHNR, FQNEAQ (reference sequence). Trimming took 4 bases from V and 4 from J, leaving 15 bases between them. For the CDR3, the DNA is TGTGCCAGCAGCTCGGGACTTAGGGGCCCAGATACGCAGTATTTT. Translation: CASSSGLRGPDTQYF.

The chain recombines TRBV29-1 with TRBJ2-4, with TRBD2 matching 16 bases. The CDR3 consists of 17 residues. With V trimmed by 2 bases and J by 13 bases, 14 bases remained unmatched. Germline loops: CDR1 SQVTM, CDR2 ANQGSEA. CDR3 DNA: TGCAGCGTTGAAAAGGGGACTAGCGGGAGGGTATACAATGAGCAGTACTTC. This codes for CSVEKGTSGRVYNEQYF.

V gene TRBV20-1 combines with J gene TRBJ2-4, with 9 bases lining up with TRBD1. V trimming: 3 bases; J trimming: 0 bases; junction bases outside the gene matches: 6. In germline, CDR1 is DFQATT, CDR2 SNEGSKA (reference sequence). The CDR3 length is 16 residues. The CDR3 DNA follows: TGCAGTGCTAGCGGGACAGGGTTACTAGCCAAAAACATTCAGTACTTC. It translates to CSASGTGLLAKNIQYF.

This clonotype was counted only a few times. The chain carries TRBV27 and TRBJ1-4, with D maybe TRBD1 (5 bases). CDR3 size: 16 residues. Germline CDR1 is MNHEY and CDR2 is SMNVEV (reference sequence). V lost 4 bases, J lost 6 bases, and 18 bases lay in between. CDR3 region: CASSSHRQGPDEKLFF. The DNA of the CDR3 is TGTGCCAGCAGTTCACACCGCCAGGGACCTGATGAAAAACTGTTTTTT.

This clonotype showed up just a few times. CDR3 coding DNA: TGTGCCAGCACGAGGGAGGGCCCGTACGAGCAGTACTTC. This encodes CASTREGPYEQYF. The gene calls are TRBV6-6 and TRBJ2-7; TRBD2 agrees at 7 bases. Germline CDR1 is MNHNY and CDR2 is SVGAGI (reference sequence). This CDR3 contains 13 residues. V lost 7 bases and J lost 4; bases outside the gene matches: 7.

This clonotype was detected many times. The genes are TRBV29-1 and TRBJ2-5, with TRBD1 as a possible D gene (5 bases). Looked up from germline, CDR1 is SQVTM and CDR2 is ANQGSEA. The V and J ends lost 4 bases and 5 bases respectively, with 11 bases between them. The CDR3 runs to 12 residues. CDR3 protein: CSVVGQGETQYF. The CDR3, as DNA: TGCAGCGTTGTCGGGCAGGGTGAGACCCAGTACTTC. Variable domain in full (rest from reference TRBV29-1 and TRBJ2-5): SAVISQKPSRDICQRGTSLTIQCQVDSQVTMMFWYRQQPGQSLTLIATANQGSEATYESGFVIDKFPISRPNLTFSTLTVSNMSPEDSSIYLCSVVGQGETQYFGPGTRLLVL.

The DNA of the CDR3 is TGTGCCAGCAGTTCCGAACACTCTTACTATGGCTACACCTTC. Translation gives CASSSEHSYYGYTF. The V call is TRBV6-5, the J call TRBJ1-2; D remains unclear. Germline values: CDR1 MNHEY, CDR2 SVGAGI. This CDR3 has 14 amino acids. V lost 4 bases and J lost 3, with 12 bases in between.